The next 24 T cell receptor beta chains were all read from a single sample in a study of T cells in Graves' hyperthyroidism and ophthalmopathy. TCR beta CDR3 regions were amplified from RNA transcripts. HTBI primers were the set used in a first-round RT-PCR of the TCR CDR3. TCRdb processed the multiplex PCR reads anew with MiXCR; each CDR3 protein has one entry. The sample includes about 270,000 distinct CDR3 sequences, about 20% of them seen just once. The sequenced material came from blood. All receptors come from a man between 25 and 39 years old with Graves' ophthalmopathy.

This clonotype was seen a few times. The V gene is TRBV20-1, the J gene TRBJ2-1, with TRBD2 matching 7 bases. The CDR3 length is 16 residues. CDR1 and CDR2 (germline): DFQATT, SNEGSKA (reference sequence). The junction had 9 bases not matched to a gene; V was cut back by 0 bases and J by 4 bases. CDR3: CSARDWAGDVYNEQFF. The CDR3 region has the DNA TGCAGTGCTAGAGATTGGGCGGGAGATGTATACAATGAGCAGTTCTTC.

The chain uses TRBV6-4 and TRBJ2-3; D is undetermined. V was clipped by 7 bases and J by 6 bases, with 8 bases between them. This CDR3 spans 11 amino acids. CDR1 and CDR2 (germline): MRHNA, SNTAGT. The CDR3 DNA sequence: TGTGCCAGCAACAAAAGGGATACGCAGTATTTT. Its translation: CASNKRDTQYF.

A note on this clonotype: This may be a read error: a much more frequent sequence differs by one nucleotide. The chain combines TRBV5-1 with TRBJ1-1; TRBD1 aligns across 8 bases. CDR1 and CDR2 (germline): SGHRS, YFSETQ. V trimming: 3 bases; J trimming: 3 bases; junction bases outside the gene matches: 10. This CDR3 has 16 amino acids. The CDR3 coding sequence is TGCGCCAGCAGCTCGGGACAGGAAATAGGGGACACTGAAGCTTTCTTT. Its translation: CASSSGQEIGDTEAFF.

The table lists this clonotype with many counts. The CDR3 bases are TGCAGTGCTAGAATACAGGGAGCGAATGAAGCTTTCTTT. Translating it yields CSARIQGANEAFF. The rearrangement uses TRBV20-1 and TRBJ1-1, with a tentative D call TRBD1 (6 bases). V lost 2 bases, J lost 7 bases, and 14 bases lay in between. This CDR3 is 13 amino acids long. The V gene's germline CDR1 is DFQATT and CDR2 SNEGSKA (reference sequence).

This rearrangement joins TRBV20-1 to TRBJ2-3; D not resolved. The CDR3 totals 12 residues. Germline CDR1 DFQATT, CDR2 SNEGSKA (reference sequence). V dropped 3 bases and J dropped 3 bases, with 7 bases sitting between them. The DNA of the CDR3 is TGCAGTGCTAGTTCCCCGACAGATACGCAGTATTTT. Its translation: CSASSPTDTQYF.

The chain uses TRBV7-6 and TRBJ1-3, with a weak D call TRBD1 (6 bases). Looked up from germline, CDR1 is SGHVS and CDR2 is FNYEAQ. CDR3 length: 18 amino acids. Trimming cost V 5 bases and J 0 bases, with 20 bases left between them. CDR3 sequence reads: CASSKRVGRGSSGNTIYF. In DNA form, the CDR3 reads TGTGCCAGCAGCAAAAGGGTCGGGAGGGGGAGCTCTGGAAACACCATATATTTT.

V and J are TRBV18 and TRBJ2-7; D unclear. Trimming took 2 bases from V and 5 from J, leaving 10 bases between them. CDR3 length equals 13 residues. Germline CDR1 reads KGHSH; CDR2 reads LQKENI. CDR3 coding DNA: TGTGCCAGCTCACCATCCGGTGCCCACGAGCAGTACTTC. Encoded protein: CASSPSGAHEQYF.

The table lists this clonotype with a few counts. This chain uses TRBV18 with TRBJ1-5, with a weak D call TRBD1 (5 bases). The length of the CDR3 is 16 residues. Germline-derived CDR1 and CDR2 are KGHSH and LQKENI. The V end was cut by 3 bases, the J end by 3 bases, with 15 bases between. The chain's CDR3 is CASSPSGGIINQPQHF. The CDR3 DNA follows: TGTGCCAGCTCACCCAGCGGGGGTATCATCAATCAGCCCCAGCATTTT. Variable domain in full (rest from reference TRBV18 and TRBJ1-5): NAGVMQNPRHLVRRRGQEARLRCSPMKGHSHVYWYRQLPEEGLKFMVYLQKENIIDESGMPKERFSAEFPKEGPSILRIQQVVRGDSAAYFCASSPSGGIINQPQHFGDGTRLSIL.

Only a few counts were recorded for this clonotype. The CDR3 DNA reads as TGCGCCAGCAGGAGGGGACTAGCGGGAGAGGACGGGGAGCTGTTTTTT. It encodes CASRRGLAGEDGELFF. The chain has TRBV10-2 and TRBJ2-2, with 14 bases matching TRBD2. Trimming removed 6 bases from V and 7 bases from J; junction bases left unmatched: 7. CDR3 size: 16 residues. The germline V gene has CDR1 WSHSY and CDR2 SAAADI.

The genes are TRBV27 and TRBJ2-2; D may be TRBD1 or TRBD2 (6 bases each). The V gene lost 1 base and the J gene lost 3 bases, with 9 bases spanning the gap. CDR1 MNHEY and CDR2 SMNVEV come from the germline V gene (reference sequence). The CDR3 length is 15 residues. CDR3 amino acids: CASSLFGGHTGELFF. The CDR3 DNA follows: TGTGCCAGCAGTTTATTTGGGGGGCACACCGGGGAGCTGTTTTTT.

This chain links TRBV7-8 with TRBJ2-5, with D uncertain. This CDR3 contains 14 residues. V lost 2 bases to trimming and J lost 2 bases, with 9 bases between them. Per the germline V gene, CDR1 is SGHVS and CDR2 is FQNEAQ. The CDR3 sequence: CASSLSHAQETQYF. CDR3 in DNA: TGTGCCAGCAGCTTAAGTCACGCGCAAGAGACCCAGTACTTC. Combining the CDR3 with reference TRBV7-8 and TRBJ2-5 gives the whole variable domain GAGVSQSPRYKVAKRGQDVALRCDPISGHVSLFWYQQALGQGPEFLTYFQNEAQLDKSGLPSDRFFAERPEGSVSTLKIQRTQQEDSAVYLCASSLSHAQETQYFGPGTRLLVL.

This clonotype was seen many times. The chain couples TRBV18 to TRBJ2-1; 7 bases line up with TRBD2. V was pared by 6 bases and J by 7 bases, with 6 bases of the junction left unmatched. Per the germline V gene, CDR1 is KGHSH and CDR2 is LQKENI. The CDR3 contains 13 residues. The CDR3 nucleotides read TGTGCCAGCTCGACCCCCGGGGGGAATGAGCAGTTCTTC. Its protein product is CASSTPGGNEQFF.

This chain connects TRBV9 to TRBJ1-5; D gene unclear. The germline CDR1 and CDR2 sequences are SGDLS and YYNGEE. This CDR3 is built from 19 residues. Between the trimmed V and J ends, which lost 0 bases and 1 base, there was a span of 20 bases. The CDR3 region is CASSVVPWLTIGSNQPQHF. The CDR3 coding sequence is TGTGCCAGCAGCGTAGTGCCCTGGTTGACAATCGGGAGCAATCAGCCCCAGCATTTT.

This clonotype was seen repeatedly, ten times or more. The rearrangement links TRBV20-1 to TRBJ2-3, with 8 bases matching TRBD1. Germline CDR1 reads DFQATT; CDR2 reads SNEGSKA (reference sequence). The CDR3 has 15 residues. With 0 bases clipped from V and 7 bases from J, the junction kept 9 bases outside the gene matches. The CDR3 bases are TGCAGTGCTAGAGATTCAGGGGGCGCGGTATATACGCAGTATTTT. Translation gives CSARDSGGAVYTQYF.

This clonotype was detected a few times. V and J are TRBV28 and TRBJ1-4; no clear D gene. Germline loops: CDR1 MDHEN, CDR2 SYDVKM. This CDR3 comprises 12 residues. V dropped 7 bases and J dropped 7 bases, with 10 bases sitting between them. CDR3 sequence: CASTSRAEKLFF. CDR3 DNA sequence: TGTGCCAGCACCTCTCGGGCTGAAAAACTGTTTTTT. Combining the CDR3 with reference TRBV28 and TRBJ1-4 gives the whole variable domain DVKVTQSSRYLVKRTGEKVFLECVQDMDHENMFWYRQDPGLGLRLIYFSYDVKMKEKGDIPEGYSVSREKKERFSLILESASTNQTSMYLCASTSRAEKLFFGSGTQLSVL.

The rearrangement links TRBV11-3 to TRBJ2-3, with a weak D call TRBD2 (6 bases). The V end lost 6 bases, the J end lost 7 bases, and 17 bases lay between the germline ends. The germline CDR1 and CDR2 sequences are SGHNT and YENEEA. The CDR3 runs to 14 residues. This CDR3 is CASSTGTYAHTQYF. The CDR3 DNA reads as TGTGCCAGCAGTACCGGGACTTATGCCCATACGCAGTATTTT.

There are many counts of this clonotype. The chain links TRBV6-1 to TRBJ1-5, with TRBD1 matching over 9 bases. V gave up 6 bases and J gave up 2 bases; unmatched junction bases: 11. Germline CDR1 MNHNS, CDR2 SASEGT. The CDR3 runs to 17 residues. The CDR3 sequence is CASRRLPDRGGNQPQHF. DNA of the CDR3: TGTGCCAGCAGGCGCCTCCCGGACAGGGGTGGCAATCAGCCCCAGCATTTT.

This clonotype showed up many times. The J gene is TRBJ1-2, the V gene TRBV20-1; TRBD1 is a possible D gene (6 bases). Germline loops: CDR1 DFQATT, CDR2 SNEGSKA (reference sequence). Trimming took off 3 bases at V and 1 base at J, with 15 bases between the two ends. This CDR3 has 15 amino acids. The CDR3: CSASALGGRNYGYTF. The DNA of the CDR3 is TGCAGTGCTAGCGCACTCGGGGGCCGTAACTATGGCTACACCTTC.

This clonotype was found many times. The genes are TRBV7-2 and TRBJ2-1, with unresolved D. Trimming took 3 bases from V and 9 from J, leaving 15 bases between them. CDR3 size: 14 residues. Germline CDR1 and CDR2: SGHTA and FQGNSA. CDR3: CASSFAPSIGEQFF. CDR3 nucleotide sequence: TGTGCCAGCAGCTTCGCCCCGTCCATCGGTGAGCAGTTCTTC. The full variable domain, its missing parts supplied by reference TRBV7-2 and TRBJ2-1, is GAGVSQSPSNKVTEKGKDVELRCDPISGHTALYWYRQSLGQGLEFLIYFQGNSAPDKSGLPSDRFSAERTGGSVSTLTIQRTQQEDSAVYLCASSFAPSIGEQFFGPGTRLTVL.

This clonotype was observed a handful of times. This chain connects TRBV2 to TRBJ2-5; 12 bases align to TRBD1. Trimming removed 4 bases from V and 5 bases from J; junction bases left unmatched: 8. This CDR3 has 16 residues. Germline V gene lookup returns CDR1 SNHLY and CDR2 FYNNEI. CDR3 sequence (DNA): TGTGCCAGCAGTGGCCGTTCGGGACAGGGGGCGGAGACCCAGTACTTC. Encoded protein: CASSGRSGQGAETQYF.

This chain connects TRBV20-1 to TRBJ2-6; D gene uncertain. The CDR3 covers 14 residues. CDR1 is DFQATT and CDR2 is SNEGSKA in the germline V gene (reference sequence). V lost 5 bases and J lost 1, with 9 bases in between. CDR3 sequence (DNA): TGCAGTGCTCGTGAATCGTCTGGGGCCAACGTCCTGACTTTC. Translated, it gives CSARESSGANVLTF.

A few counts support this clonotype. V is TRBV2 and J is TRBJ1-4; 7 bases agree with TRBD1. The CDR3 extends over 14 amino acids. J gave up 2 bases and V 6 bases, and 3 bases lay outside the gene matches. Per germline, CDR1 SNHLY and CDR2 FYNNEI. The CDR3 nucleotides are TGTGCCAGCAGACAGGGGCAGACTAATGAAAAACTGTTTTTT. Translated: CASRQGQTNEKLFF.

This clonotype was counted at least ten times. The chain carries TRBV2 and TRBJ1-4; D may be TRBD1 (5 bases). This CDR3 has 14 residues. V was shortened by 3 bases and J by 6 bases, with 11 bases between the two germline ends. Germline V CDR1 and CDR2: SNHLY, FYNNEI. The CDR3 sequence is CASSDSGSHEKLFF. The CDR3 region has the DNA TGTGCCAGCAGTGATTCAGGGAGTCATGAAAAACTGTTTTTT. Based on the CDR3 plus reference TRBV2 and TRBJ1-4, the full variable domain is EPEVTQTPSHQVTQMGQEVILRCVPISNHLYFYWYRQILGQKVEFLVSFYNNEISEKSEIFDDQFSVERPDGSNFTLKIRSTKLEDSAMYFCASSDSGSHEKLFFGSGTQLSVL.

This clonotype was counted between two and nine times. The chain joins TRBV3-1 to TRBJ1-3; D is perhaps TRBD1 (5 bases). Germline V gives CDR1 LGHDT, CDR2 YNNKEL (reference sequence). V was trimmed by 4 bases and J by 3 bases, leaving 13 bases between them. The CDR3 covers 15 residues. The CDR3: CASSPNGGVGNTIYF. DNA of the CDR3: TGTGCCAGCAGCCCCAATGGGGGGGTTGGAAACACCATATATTTT.